Below, 4 T cell receptor beta chains from the same sample are listed, as sequenced in a study of control samples from healthy donors and cancer patients. Sequencing was performed with immunoSEQ multiplex PCR; in TCRdb, only in-frame clones are kept and a portion is missing. The sample records 90,000 to 110,000 clones, less than 95% being singletons. Specimen: blood. These receptor sequences come from a human donor in good health. The donor label of this sample is uncertain.

About this clone itself: The same CDR3 is also encoded by other DNA sequences in this sample. The rearrangement uses TRBV7-3 and TRBJ1-1; D remains ambiguous. CDR3 length equals 13 residues. The V gene lost 5 bases and the J gene lost 0 bases, with 7 bases spanning the gap. Germline V gene sequence: CDR1 SGHTA, CDR2 FQGTGA. DNA for the CDR3: TGTGCCAGCAGCAGTCAAATGAACACTGAAGCTTTCTTT. Amino acids: CASSSQMNTEAFF.

The chain links TRBV5-6 to TRBJ1-2; possible D gene TRBD1, 6 bases. V was pared by 3 bases and J by 6 bases, with 15 bases between. Germline CDR1 SGHDT, CDR2 YYEEEE. The CDR3 loop spans 14 amino acids. Here the CDR3 DNA reads TGTGCCAGCAGCTGGTACAGGGTACGGCATGGCTACACCTTC. It yields the protein CASSWYRVRHGYTF.

This clone was seen a handful of times. The chain couples TRBV6-1 to TRBJ1-1, with 8 bases identical to TRBD1. The J segment lost 1 base and the V segment lost 3 bases, leaving 1 base of the junction unmatched. Germline loops: CDR1 MNHNS, CDR2 SASEGT. This CDR3 is built from 14 residues. The CDR3 sequence: CASSEGQENTEAFF. The CDR3, as DNA: TGTGCCAGCAGTGAGGGACAGGAGAACACTGAAGCTTTCTTT.

The chain links TRBV6-1 to TRBJ1-2; 8 bases map to TRBD1. Germline V gene sequence: CDR1 MNHNS, CDR2 SASEGT. With V trimmed by 3 bases and J by 0 bases, 0 bases remained unmatched. CDR3 size: 14 residues. CDR3 bases: TGTGCCAGCAGTGAGACAGGGGCTAACTATGGCTACACCTTC. It is translated as CASSETGANYGYTF.